This is a list of T cell receptor beta chains from one sample in a study of shared clonotypes between healthy human individuals. Clones were sequenced by immunoSEQ multiplex PCR, and TCRdb holds only the in-frame ones, with some missing. The sample lists around 2,000,000 clones; around 95% were seen once. Input material: naive CD4+ T cells sorted from blood. The receptors were gathered from a man in his late teens or twenties in good health. CDR3s include the opening cysteine and the closing phenylalanine or tryptophan. The order of the fields is V gene, J gene, clone size, D gene, CDR3 DNA, CDR3 protein. A D gene is named only where the DNA matches it firmly. Not every row has a clone size; where given, it reads once, few, many or a size class.

TRBV5-1	TRBJ2-2	-	TRBD2	TGCGCCAGCAGCCCTCGTGAAGCGGGAGGGAACACCGGGGAGCTGTTTTTT	CASSPREAGGNTGELFF
TRBV5-1	TRBJ1-3	-	TRBD1	TGCGCCAGCAGCTTAAGACCCGGGACAGGTTCTTCTGGAAACACCATATATTTT	CASSLRPGTGSSGNTIYF
TRBV6-5	TRBJ1-1	-	-	TGTGCCAGCAGCCGGGGAAGGATGAACACTGAAGCTTTCTTT	CASSRGRMNTEAFF
TRBV27	TRBJ2-1	-	-	TGTGCCAGCAGTCCAACCCGGGGCGGATCCTTTTACAATGAGCAGTTCTTC	CASSPTRGGSFYNEQFF
TRBV7-9	TRBJ2-7	-	-	TGTGCCAGCAGCTTACTCCGGGGTGCCGAGCAGTACTTC	CASSLLRGAEQYF
TRBV14	TRBJ1-1	few	-	TGTGCCAGCAGCCAAGATTGGGTGAACACTGAAGCTTTCTTT	CASSQDWVNTEAFF
TRBV7-9	TRBJ2-7	-	TRBD1	TGTGCCAGCAGCCGCTTAGGACAGGGCGGCCACGAGCAGTACTTC	CASSRLGQGGHEQYF
TRBV7-9	TRBJ2-1	-	-	TGTGCCAGCAGCTTAGCGACCTGGAGCTCCTACAATGAGCAGTTCTTC	CASSLATWSSYNEQFF
TRBV29-1	TRBJ2-1	-	TRBD1	TGCAGCGTTGCCAGGGGGAATGAGCAGTTCTTC	CSVARGNEQFF
TRBV11-2	TRBJ1-2	-	TRBD1	TGTGCCAGCAGCAACCTGGGACAGGGATCATTTTTGGATGGCTACACCTTC	CASSNLGQGSFLDGYTF
TRBV6-5	TRBJ2-1	-	TRBD2	TGTGCCAGCAGTACTAGCGGGGGGGCAAATGAGCAGTTCTTC	CASSTSGGANEQFF
TRBV28	TRBJ2-7	-	TRBD1	TGTGCCAGCAGTTTATTAGGGACAGGGAAATCCGAGCAGTACTTC	CASSLLGTGKSEQYF
TRBV29-1	TRBJ1-2	-	TRBD1	TGCAGCGTTGAAGACAGGGACAGGGGAACTTATGGCTACACCTTC	CSVEDRDRGTYGYTF
TRBV29-1	TRBJ1-1	-	TRBD1	TGCAGCGTTTCCTTGGACAGGCGCCACACTGAAGCTTTCTTT	CSVSLDRRHTEAFF
TRBV6-5	TRBJ1-5	-	-	TGTGCCAGCAGTCCCGGGCGGGGAAGCAATCAGCCCCAGCATTTT	CASSPGRGSNQPQHF
TRBV18	TRBJ1-6	-	-	TGTGCCAGCTCATGGGACACCGATAATTCACCCCTCCACTTT	CASSWDTDNSPLHF
TRBV27	TRBJ1-2	-	-	TGTGCCAGCAGTTTTCTTCCTCCAGGGAATTATGGCTACACCTTC	CASSFLPPGNYGYTF
TRBV28	TRBJ1-2	-	TRBD1	TGTGCCAGCAGCCTCCGGGGGGGACAGTATGGCTACACCTTC	CASSLRGGQYGYTF
TRBV5-1	TRBJ1-4	-	-	TGCGCCAGCAGCTGGGCCGCAAGTACAACTAATGAAAAACTGTTTTTT	CASSWAASTTNEKLFF
TRBV27	TRBJ1-4	-	TRBD1	TGTGCCAGCAGTTTATCCCCCCGACAGGGACTACAATATGAAAAACTGTTTTTT	CASSLSPRQGLQYEKLFF
TRBV10-3	TRBJ2-7	-	-	TGTGCCATCAGCCGGGACACCGCCTACGAGCAGTACTTC	CAISRDTAYEQYF
TRBV5-1	TRBJ1-2	-	TRBD1	TGCGCCAGCAGCCCAAGACAGGGGGCCGCGGGCTACACCTTC	CASSPRQGAAGYTF
TRBV5-5	TRBJ2-7	once	-	TGTGCCAGCAGCCGGGACCGCGTTCCGGGCGAGCAGTACTTC	CASSRDRVPGEQYF
TRBV19	TRBJ1-4	-	-	TGTGCCAGTAGTATAGATCCGGGAACTAATGAAAAACTGTTTTTT	CASSIDPGTNEKLFF
TRBV20-1	TRBJ2-1	-	-	TGCAGTGCACTAGCATACAATGAGCAGTTCTTC	CSALAYNEQFF
TRBV7-9	TRBJ1-2	-	TRBD1	TGTGCCAGCACCCTAGGACAGGGGGTCCATGGCTACACCTTC	CASTLGQGVHGYTF
TRBV5-6	TRBJ1-6	-	-	TGTGCCAGCAGCGGGAGGGGGGGCACCAATTCACCCCTCCACTTT	CASSGRGGTNSPLHF
TRBV14	TRBJ2-7	-	TRBD1	TGTGCCAGCAGCCAGTGGACAGGGGCGGGTGAGCAGTACTTC	CASSQWTGAGEQYF
TRBV5-4	TRBJ2-7	-	-	TGTGCCAGCACCAGGGATCGCCACGAGCAGTACTTC	CASTRDRHEQYF
TRBV6-5	TRBJ2-7	-	TRBD1	TGTGCCAGCAGTTACAAGGGACAGTCCTACGAGCAGTACTTC	CASSYKGQSYEQYF
TRBV5-6	TRBJ2-2	-	TRBD1	TGTGCCAGCAGACCGGGACAGTTTCACACCGGGGAGCTGTTTTTT	CASRPGQFHTGELFF